This is a list of T cell receptor beta chains from one sample in a study of beta chain features in type 1 diabetes. Assay: immunoSEQ multiplex PCR; the TCRdb copy retains only in-frame clones and omits some. This repertoire shows 500,000 to 650,000 clones, 12% found once; its top ten account for 0.095% to 0.15%. Sequenced: naive CD4+ T cells from blood. The source of these receptors is a young man with type 1 diabetes. Each CDR3 is given with its conserved first and last residue. D genes are given only for firm matches. Size is stated for part of the rows, as once, few or many counts, or as a class when the clone is expanded.

CDR3 protein: CASSLYDRADGYTF
CDR3 DNA: TGTGCCAGCAGCTTATATGACAGGGCGGATGGCTACACCTTC
clone size: NA
V gene: TRBV7-2
J gene: TRBJ1-2
D gene: TRBD1

CDR3 protein: CAVLSGANVLTF
CDR3 DNA: TGCGCCGTCCTCTCGGGGGCCAACGTCCTGACTTTC
clone size: few
V gene: TRBV4-1
J gene: TRBJ2-6
D gene: NA

CDR3 protein: CASSETATWNEQFF
CDR3 DNA: TGTGCCAGCAGTGAGACAGCCACCTGGAATGAGCAGTTCTTC
clone size: few
V gene: TRBV2
J gene: TRBJ2-1
D gene: NA

CDR3 protein: CASSPRQGAGTGELFF
CDR3 DNA: TGTGCCAGCAGCCCACGACAGGGGGCAGGCACCGGGGAGCTGTTTTTT
clone size: NA
V gene: TRBV14
J gene: TRBJ2-2
D gene: TRBD1

CDR3 protein: CAISATSGGRGTQYF
CDR3 DNA: TGTGCCATCAGCGCCACTAGCGGGGGCCGGGGGACCCAGTACTTC
clone size: few
V gene: TRBV10-3
J gene: TRBJ2-5
D gene: TRBD2

CDR3 protein: CASLTRGVDTEAFF
CDR3 DNA: TGTGCCAGCCTAACCAGGGGGGTTGACACTGAAGCTTTCTTT
clone size: few
V gene: TRBV7-6
J gene: TRBJ1-1
D gene: TRBD1

CDR3 protein: CASSLQAGAYNEQFF
CDR3 DNA: TGTGCCAGCAGCTTACAGGCGGGGGCTTACAATGAGCAGTTCTTC
clone size: NA
V gene: TRBV7-2
J gene: TRBJ2-1
D gene: NA

CDR3 protein: CASSFSNNEGGYTF
CDR3 DNA: TGTGCCAGCAGCTTCTCGAACAACGAAGGGGGCTACACCTTC
clone size: NA
V gene: TRBV11-2
J gene: TRBJ1-2
D gene: NA

CDR3 protein: CASGFQGMHHEQFF
CDR3 DNA: TGTGCTAGTGGTTTTCAGGGTATGCACCATGAGCAGTTCTTC
clone size: NA
V gene: TRBV12-5
J gene: TRBJ2-1
D gene: NA

CDR3 protein: CASSSGQFGDGYTF
CDR3 DNA: TGCGCCAGCAGCTCCGGACAGTTCGGGGATGGCTACACCTTC
clone size: NA
V gene: TRBV5-1
J gene: TRBJ1-2
D gene: NA

CDR3 protein: CASSEKWQIYGYTF
CDR3 DNA: TGTGCCAGCAGTGAAAAGTGGCAGATATATGGCTACACCTTC
clone size: NA
V gene: TRBV25-1
J gene: TRBJ1-2
D gene: NA

CDR3 protein: CASSVSGLSSYNEQFF
CDR3 DNA: TGCGCCAGCAGCGTTAGCGGGCTGAGCTCCTACAATGAGCAGTTCTTC
clone size: NA
V gene: TRBV5-1
J gene: TRBJ2-1
D gene: TRBD2

CDR3 protein: CASSRPRGGSDTQYF
CDR3 DNA: TGTGCCAGCAGTAGGCCCAGGGGAGGTTCAGATACGCAGTATTTT
clone size: few
V gene: TRBV7-9
J gene: TRBJ2-3
D gene: NA

CDR3 protein: CASSLGSGPNYGYTF
CDR3 DNA: TGTGCCAGCAGCTTAGGGTCCGGACCAAACTATGGCTACACCTTC
clone size: NA
V gene: TRBV7-9
J gene: TRBJ1-2
D gene: NA

CDR3 protein: CASSDARGAEKLFF
CDR3 DNA: TGTGCCAGCAGCGATGCACGAGGGGCTGAAAAACTGTTTTTT
clone size: few
V gene: TRBV6-6
J gene: TRBJ1-4
D gene: NA

CDR3 protein: CASSSAGTDTQYF
CDR3 DNA: TGTGCCAGCAGTTCCGCTGGCACAGATACGCAGTATTTT
clone size: NA
V gene: TRBV25-1
J gene: TRBJ2-3
D gene: NA

CDR3 protein: CASSLRGGTQYF
CDR3 DNA: TGTGCCAGCAGCTTGAGGGGAGGGACCCAGTACTTC
clone size: NA
V gene: TRBV7-3
J gene: TRBJ2-5
D gene: NA

CDR3 protein: CASSLRHRPNGYTF
CDR3 DNA: TGTGCCAGCAGCCTACGTCACAGGCCCAATGGCTACACCTTC
clone size: NA
V gene: TRBV28
J gene: TRBJ1-2
D gene: NA

CDR3 protein: CASSLQGALGANVLTF
CDR3 DNA: TGTGCCAGCAGCTTACAGGGGGCGCTTGGGGCCAACGTCCTGACTTTC
clone size: NA
V gene: TRBV7-2
J gene: TRBJ2-6
D gene: TRBD1

CDR3 protein: CASSNRDRATGYTF
CDR3 DNA: TGTGCCAGCAGTAACCGGGACAGGGCTACTGGCTACACCTTC
clone size: NA
V gene: TRBV28
J gene: TRBJ1-2
D gene: TRBD1

CDR3 protein: CASSGTGASNYGYTF
CDR3 DNA: TGTGCCAGCAGTGGCACAGGGGCGTCTAACTATGGCTACACCTTC
clone size: few
V gene: TRBV2
J gene: TRBJ1-2
D gene: TRBD1

CDR3 protein: CASSQDWSGMSGNTIYF
CDR3 DNA: TGCGCCAGCAGCCAAGATTGGTCTGGAATGTCTGGAAACACCATATATTTT
clone size: NA
V gene: TRBV4-3
J gene: TRBJ1-3
D gene: NA

CDR3 protein: CASRYFSGANVLTF
CDR3 DNA: TGTGCCAGCAGATACTTCTCTGGGGCCAACGTCCTGACTTTC
clone size: few
V gene: TRBV2
J gene: TRBJ2-6
D gene: NA

CDR3 protein: CASSSFNEGNEKLFF
CDR3 DNA: TGTGCCAGCAGTTCCTTCAATGAGGGTAATGAAAAACTGTTTTTT
clone size: NA
V gene: TRBV28
J gene: TRBJ1-4
D gene: NA

CDR3 protein: CASSVRVQETQYF
CDR3 DNA: TGTGCCAGCAGCGTGAGGGTGCAAGAGACCCAGTACTTC
clone size: NA
V gene: TRBV9
J gene: TRBJ2-5
D gene: NA

CDR3 protein: CASNEIDPYEQYF
CDR3 DNA: TGTGCCAGCAACGAAATAGACCCCTACGAGCAGTACTTC
clone size: NA
V gene: TRBV4-2
J gene: TRBJ2-7
D gene: NA

CDR3 protein: CASSERPWGGGQPQHF
CDR3 DNA: TGTGCCAGCAGCGAACGACCTTGGGGGGGCGGCCAGCCCCAGCATTTT
clone size: few
V gene: TRBV2
J gene: TRBJ1-5
D gene: NA

CDR3 protein: CASSPDAGYTF
CDR3 DNA: TGTGCCAGCTCCCCGGATGCGGGCTACACCTTC
clone size: NA
V gene: TRBV18
J gene: TRBJ1-2
D gene: NA

CDR3 protein: CASSPGQGDLYEQYF
CDR3 DNA: TGTGCCAGCAGTCCGGGACAGGGGGACCTATACGAGCAGTACTTC
clone size: NA
V gene: TRBV6-6
J gene: TRBJ2-7
D gene: TRBD1

CDR3 protein: CASSPSGRNNEQFF
CDR3 DNA: TGTGCCAGCTCACCCTCGGGACGGAACAATGAGCAGTTCTTC
clone size: NA
V gene: TRBV18
J gene: TRBJ2-1
D gene: NA

CDR3 protein: CASALGDRGRISADTQYF
CDR3 DNA: TGCGCCAGCGCCCTGGGGGACAGGGGGCGAATATCGGCAGATACGCAGTATTTT
clone size: few
V gene: TRBV5-1
J gene: TRBJ2-3
D gene: TRBD1

CDR3 protein: CASSWEGYTEAFF
CDR3 DNA: TGTGCCAGCAGTTGGGAGGGCTACACTGAAGCTTTCTTT
clone size: few
V gene: TRBV25-1
J gene: TRBJ1-1
D gene: NA

CDR3 protein: CASSQAWDTQYF
CDR3 DNA: TGTGCCAGCAGCCAAGCTTGGGATACGCAGTATTTT
clone size: NA
V gene: TRBV14
J gene: TRBJ2-3
D gene: NA

CDR3 protein: CASSRHSGGVDWADTQYF
CDR3 DNA: TGTGCCAGCAGCCGGCACAGTGGCGGGGTTGATTGGGCAGATACGCAGTATTTT
clone size: few
V gene: TRBV7-2
J gene: TRBJ2-3
D gene: NA

CDR3 protein: CATHTGELFF
CDR3 DNA: TGTGCCACCCACACCGGGGAGCTGTTTTTT
clone size: NA
V gene: TRBV7-9
J gene: TRBJ2-2
D gene: NA

CDR3 protein: CASSTGTGKRDEQFF
CDR3 DNA: TGTGCCAGCAGCACGGGGACAGGGAAAAGGGATGAGCAGTTCTTC
clone size: few
V gene: TRBV21-1
J gene: TRBJ2-1
D gene: NA

CDR3 protein: CASSFGAEEYF
CDR3 DNA: TGTGCCAGCAGCTTCGGGGCAGAAGAGTACTTC
clone size: few
V gene: TRBV5-6
J gene: TRBJ2-7
D gene: NA

CDR3 protein: CASTGTGGLDSNQPQHF
CDR3 DNA: TGTGCCAGCACCGGGACAGGGGGCCTCGATAGCAATCAGCCCCAGCATTTT
clone size: NA
V gene: TRBV2
J gene: TRBJ1-5
D gene: TRBD1

CDR3 protein: CASSQFRPSNYNEQFF
CDR3 DNA: TGTGCCAGCAGCCAATTCCGTCCTAGTAACTACAATGAGCAGTTCTTC
clone size: many
V gene: TRBV14
J gene: TRBJ2-1
D gene: NA

CDR3 protein: CASSKSGGADTQYF
CDR3 DNA: TGTGCCAGCAGCAAGAGCGGGGGGGCAGATACGCAGTATTTT
clone size: NA
V gene: TRBV7-9
J gene: TRBJ2-3
D gene: TRBD2

CDR3 protein: CASSLGDGFYGYTF
CDR3 DNA: TGTGCCAGCAGCTTAGGAGACGGTTTTTATGGCTACACCTTC
clone size: NA
V gene: TRBV7-2
J gene: TRBJ1-2
D gene: NA

CDR3 protein: CASSVAPDTNEKLFF
CDR3 DNA: TGTGCCAGCAGCGTAGCACCAGACACTAATGAAAAACTGTTTTTT
clone size: NA
V gene: TRBV9
J gene: TRBJ1-4
D gene: NA

CDR3 protein: CASSVGRGTSTGELFF
CDR3 DNA: TGTGCCAGCAGCGTAGGAAGGGGAACGTCAACCGGGGAGCTGTTTTTT
clone size: NA
V gene: TRBV9
J gene: TRBJ2-2
D gene: NA

CDR3 protein: CASSLEEGTEAFF
CDR3 DNA: TGTGCCAGCAGCTTAGAAGAGGGCACTGAAGCTTTCTTT
clone size: NA
V gene: TRBV7-9
J gene: TRBJ1-1
D gene: NA

CDR3 protein: CASSLSGYYTGELFF
CDR3 DNA: TGTGCCAGCAGTTTATCAGGGTATTACACCGGGGAGCTGTTTTTT
clone size: NA
V gene: TRBV27
J gene: TRBJ2-2
D gene: NA

CDR3 protein: CASSFRYRGARETQYF
CDR3 DNA: TGTGCCAGCAGTTTTCGGTATCGGGGTGCGAGAGAGACCCAGTACTTC
clone size: few
V gene: TRBV27
J gene: TRBJ2-5
D gene: NA

CDR3 protein: CASSPGPTYQETQYF
CDR3 DNA: TGTGCCAGCAGCCCCGGACCGACGTACCAAGAGACCCAGTACTTC
clone size: NA
V gene: TRBV11-2
J gene: TRBJ2-5
D gene: NA

CDR3 protein: CASSQGSPYEQYF
CDR3 DNA: TGTGCCAGTTCACAGGGCTCCCCCTACGAGCAGTACTTC
clone size: few
V gene: TRBV28
J gene: TRBJ2-7
D gene: NA

CDR3 protein: CASSALGETDTQYF
CDR3 DNA: TGTGCCAGCAGCGCACTAGGAGAGACAGATACGCAGTATTTT
clone size: NA
V gene: TRBV9
J gene: TRBJ2-3
D gene: NA

CDR3 protein: CASSFGLPRGNSPLHF
CDR3 DNA: TGTGCCAGCAGCTTCGGGCTCCCTAGGGGGAATTCACCCCTCCACTTT
clone size: few
V gene: TRBV11-2
J gene: TRBJ1-6
D gene: NA

CDR3 protein: CASSGGYNSPLHF
CDR3 DNA: TGTGCCAGTTCAGGGGGCTACAATTCACCCCTCCACTTT
clone size: NA
V gene: TRBV2
J gene: TRBJ1-6
D gene: TRBD1

CDR3 protein: CATRRGSSYEQYF
CDR3 DNA: TGTGCCACCCGCCGGGGGAGCTCCTACGAGCAGTACTTC
clone size: NA
V gene: TRBV11-2
J gene: TRBJ2-7
D gene: NA

CDR3 protein: CASSLAGDRSLAFF
CDR3 DNA: TGTGCCAGCAGCTTAGCGGGGGACAGGTCTTTGGCTTTCTTT
clone size: NA
V gene: TRBV7-2
J gene: TRBJ1-1
D gene: TRBD1